This TCR beta chain emerged from a study of blood T cell repertoires in COVID-19. The overall study: T cells, B-cell-depleted T cells, or PBMCs supplied cDNA or gDNA.

Data came from immunoSEQ multiplex PCR; TCRdb stores just in-frame clones and leaves some out. Of roughly 240,000 clones listed, about 82% are singletons. With 6 bases clipped from V and 1 base from J, the junction kept 2 bases outside the gene matches. In germline, CDR1 is MDHEN, CDR2 SYDVKM. The CDR3 extends over 14 amino acids. The Seattle patients joined while their infection was active and were tracked longitudinally afterward. This receptor was obtained from a woman of 80 years or more with COVID-19, enrolled during active disease. The sample was peripheral blood. The chain couples TRBV28 to TRBJ1-5; 8 bases line up with TRBD1. CDR3 protein: CASRTGASNQPQHF. CDR3 nucleotides: TGTGCCAGCAGGACAGGGGCGAGCAATCAGCCCCAGCATTTT. Drawing the rest from reference TRBV28 and TRBJ1-5, the complete variable domain is DVKVTQSSRYLVKRTGEKVFLECVQDMDHENMFWYRQDPGLGLRLIYFSYDVKMKEKGDIPEGYSVSREKKERFSLILESASTNQTSMYLCASRTGASNQPQHFGDGTRLSIL.